What follows are 18 T cell receptor beta chains derived from one specimen sequenced in a study of blood T cells in healthy people across ages. Using a J-beta primer mix together with a sample-barcoded 5' primer, a second PCR was run for roughly 7 to 12 cycles. TCRdb fed the 5' RACE reads into MiXCR, producing one record per CDR3 protein. The sample lists roughly 570,000 distinct CDR3 sequences, 25% to 30% occurring once. The sequenced sample was blood. Receptors were obtained from a woman aged 70-85 years in good health.

In this sample, this clonotype turned up a few times. The chain carries TRBV7-8 and TRBJ1-6; D is perhaps TRBD1 (6 bases). CDR1 and CDR2 (germline): SGHVS, FQNEAQ. The germline V and J ends were trimmed by 4 bases and 8 bases, with 15 bases remaining between them. This CDR3 comprises 15 residues. The CDR3 spells CASSSPEGVYSPLHF. The CDR3, as DNA: TGTGCCAGCAGCTCCCCCGAGGGGGTATATTCACCCCTCCACTTT.

This clonotype has a handful of counts. V and J are TRBV6-2 or TRBV6-3 and TRBJ1-4; D is ambiguous. The CDR3 runs 12 residues. Germline-derived CDR1 and CDR2 are MNHEY and SVGEGT. V was trimmed by 5 bases and J by 7 bases, leaving 8 bases between them. The DNA for the CDR3 is TGTGCCAGCAGTCCGGCAGGTGAAAAACTGTTTTTT. Its translation: CASSPAGEKLFF.

The rearrangement uses TRBV7-2 and TRBJ1-1; D unclear. V was cut by 6 bases and J by 0 bases, with 17 bases left in between. This CDR3 comprises 16 residues. Germline loops: CDR1 SGHTA, CDR2 FQGNSA. The DNA of the CDR3 is TGTGCCAGCAGAACTTGGGATGGAGGTCTGAACACTGAAGCTTTCTTT. It translates to CASRTWDGGLNTEAFF. Supplemented by reference TRBV7-2 and TRBJ1-1, the full variable domain reads GAGVSQSPSNKVTEKGKDVELRCDPISGHTALYWYRQSLGQGLEFLIYFQGNSAPDKSGLPSDRFSAERTGGSVSTLTIQRTQQEDSAVYLCASRTWDGGLNTEAFFGQGTRLTVV.

This clonotype was picked up many times. The gene calls are TRBV20-1 and TRBJ2-1; TRBD1 might be the D (5 bases). Germline CDR1 reads DFQATT; CDR2 reads SNEGSKA (reference sequence). The V end lost 6 bases, the J end lost 7 bases, and 10 bases lay between the germline ends. The CDR3 length is 11 residues. For the CDR3, the DNA is TGCAGTGCATTAGACAGAAATGAGCAGTTCTTC. This gives the protein CSALDRNEQFF.

The chain is built from TRBV6-2 or TRBV6-3 and TRBJ2-3; no clear D gene. V lost 2 bases and J 7 bases, leaving 7 bases between the germline ends. Germline loops: CDR1 MNHEY, CDR2 SVGEGT. The CDR3 is 12 amino acids. CDR3 in DNA: TGTGCCAGCAGTTACCTCGAGAATACGCAGTATTTT. It is translated as CASSYLENTQYF.

This clonotype was counted at least ten times. The chain uses TRBV4-1 and TRBJ2-5; D perhaps matches TRBD2 (6 bases). V lost 0 bases, J lost 2 bases, and 13 bases lay in between. This CDR3 has 16 amino acids. The germline CDR1 and CDR2 sequences are MGHRA and YSYEKL. In nucleotides, the CDR3 is TGCGCCAGCAGCCAAGAATTACATGGGGGGCAAGAGACCCAGTACTTC. Its translation: CASSQELHGGQETQYF.

Concerning this clonotype: An end of the junction does not agree with germline; a read error may underlie this. This chain uses TRBV9 with TRBJ2-1; 11 positions agree with TRBD1. This CDR3 is 19 amino acids long. Per the germline V gene, CDR1 is SGDLS and CDR2 is YYNGEE. CDR3 sequence reads: CASNVAGQGAGRGDNEQFF. The DNA for the CDR3 is TGTGCCAGCAACGTAGCTGGACAGGGGGCTGGGCGGGGGGACAATGAGCAGTTCTTC.

The DNA of the CDR3 is TGTGCCAGCATCTCCAAGAGGAGTGTCTCGTTTATCAATGAGCAGTTCTTC. It is translated as CASISKRSVSFINEQFF. The rearrangement uses TRBV6-2 or TRBV6-3 and TRBJ2-1, with D hard to call. CDR1 is MNHEY and CDR2 is SVGEGT in the germline V gene. The CDR3 is 17 residues long. V dropped 7 bases and J dropped 6 bases, with 25 bases sitting between them.

Remarks on this clonotype: Germline and junction disagree at one end, which may indicate a read error. The genes are TRBV7-7 and TRBJ2-5; possible D gene TRBD2, 5 bases. The CDR3 spans 13 residues. Germline CDR1 reads SSHAT; CDR2 reads FNYEAQ (reference sequence). This CDR3 is CASSWRREETQYF. The DNA for the CDR3 is TGTGCTAGCAGCTGGAGGCGGGAAGAGACCCAGTACTTC.

The chain combines TRBV15 with TRBJ1-4; D is perhaps TRBD1 (6 bases). This CDR3 contains 16 residues. Trimming pared 2 bases from V and 5 bases from J, leaving 15 bases between. Germline loops: CDR1 LNHNV, CDR2 YYDKDF (reference sequence). The CDR3 protein is CATSRIRGQGNEKLFF. In nucleotides, the CDR3 is TGTGCCACCAGCAGAATAAGGGGCCAGGGGAATGAAAAACTGTTTTTT. Together with reference TRBV15 and TRBJ1-4, the CDR3 gives the full variable domain: DAMVIQNPRYQVTQFGKPVTLSCSQTLNHNVMYWYQQKSSQAPKLLFHYYDKDFNNEADTPDNFQSRRPNTSFCFLDIRSPGLGDTAMYLCATSRIRGQGNEKLFFGSGTQLSVL.

The rearrangement joins TRBV3-1 to TRBJ1-2, with D unclear. Germline CDR1 and CDR2: LGHDT and YNNKEL (reference sequence). V dropped 1 base and J dropped 7 bases, with 10 bases sitting between them. The CDR3 has 13 amino acids. CDR3 coding DNA: TGTGCCAGCAGCCAAGCCGAGGGTTCTGGCTACACCTTC. The encoded protein is CASSQAEGSGYTF.

The chain combines TRBV5-1 with TRBJ1-6; 9 positions match TRBD1. CDR1 and CDR2 (germline): SGHRS, YFSETQ. The junction had 5 bases not matched to a gene; V was cut back by 2 bases and J by 8 bases. CDR3 length: 15 amino acids. CDR3 nucleotides: TGCGCCAGCAGCTTCACAGGGGGCAGGGATTCACCCCTCCACTTT. This encodes CASSFTGGRDSPLHF. The whole variable domain, filled in from reference TRBV5-1 and TRBJ1-6, reads KAGVTQTPRYLIKTRGQQVTLSCSPISGHRSVSWYQQTPGQGLQFLFEYFSETQRNKGNFPGRFSGRQFSNSRSEMNVSTLELGDSALYLCASSFTGGRDSPLHFGNGTRLTVT.

This clonotype was counted only a few times. The chain carries TRBV7-9 and TRBJ1-4, with D perhaps TRBD1 (6 bases). The germline V gene has CDR1 SEHNR and CDR2 FQNEAQ (reference sequence). The germline V and J ends were trimmed by 1 base and 8 bases, with 14 bases remaining between them. This CDR3 comprises 15 residues. In nucleotides, the CDR3 is TGTGCCAGCAGCTTAGTCTTAACAGGGCGAGAAAAACTGTTTTTT. Translating it yields CASSLVLTGREKLFF.

This clonotype has a handful of counts. V usage is TRBV4-2 and J usage is TRBJ2-1, with 10 bases aligning to TRBD2. This CDR3 is built from 16 residues. Looked up from germline, CDR1 is LGHNA and CDR2 is YNFKEQ. V lost 0 bases, J lost 10 bases, and 9 bases stayed unmatched. For the CDR3, the DNA is TGTGCCAGCAGCCAAGAAGCGGGGGGGCCTTGGAGGGAGCAGTTCTTC. Translated: CASSQEAGGPWREQFF.

This clonotype was recorded a few times. V usage is TRBV10-3 and J usage is TRBJ1-5, with D tentatively TRBD1 (5 bases). V lost 2 bases and J 12 bases, leaving 11 bases between the germline ends. CDR1 is ENHRY and CDR2 is SYGVKD in the germline V gene. The CDR3 is 12 amino acids. This chain's CDR3 is CAISEGGGLQHF. The CDR3 region has the DNA TGTGCCATCAGTGAGGGGGGAGGGCTCCAGCATTTT.

Comment on this clonotype: One end of the junction varies from germline; a read error may be responsible. V and J are TRBV2 and TRBJ2-1; the match to TRBD1 covers 7 bases. The CDR3 consists of 14 residues. Germline V gene lookup returns CDR1 SNHLY and CDR2 FYNNEI. The CDR3 region has the DNA TGTGCCGGCAGTGAAAGGGGACAGTACAATGAGCAGTTCTTC. This codes for CAGSERGQYNEQFF.

This clonotype has more than one count but fewer than ten. This chain links TRBV6-2 or TRBV6-3 with TRBJ2-3; D is undetermined. V lost 2 bases, J lost 1 base, and 10 bases lay in between. This CDR3 is built from 15 residues. CDR1 MNHEY and CDR2 SVGEGT come from the germline V gene. CDR3 amino acids: CASSYENRRTDTQYF. The CDR3 DNA sequence: TGTGCCAGCAGTTACGAGAATAGGCGCACAGATACGCAGTATTTT.

A few counts support this clonotype. V usage is TRBV10-3 and J usage is TRBJ1-4; D possibly corresponds to TRBD1 (6 bases). Trimming left V 5 bases short and J 5 bases short, with 12 bases between. The germline V gene has CDR1 ENHRY and CDR2 SYGVKD. The CDR3 runs to 14 residues. DNA for the CDR3: TGTGCCATCAGTCCCGGGGGGCCCAATGAAAAACTGTTTTTT. Amino acids: CAISPGGPNEKLFF.